These 14 T cell receptor beta chains originate from one sample sequenced in a study of metastatic and nonmetastatic thyroid tumors. All patients reached thyroid surgery having received no treatment beforehand. TCRdb reprocessed the PCR reads via MiXCR. The sample yields around 34,000 clones, approximately 15% seen once. Sequencing was carried out using blood. The source is a male donor with papillary thyroid cancer or a benign thyroid nodule (not recorded which). Some clones in this sample may be carry-over from other donors' samples.

This clone was picked up many times. This chain joins TRBV14 and TRBJ2-1, with 8 bases matching TRBD2. The CDR3 spans 14 residues. The J segment lost 0 bases and the V segment lost 6 bases, leaving 1 base of the junction unmatched. Looked up from germline, CDR1 is SGHDN and CDR2 is FVKESK. The CDR3 loop is CASRAGGSYNEQFF. Written as DNA, the CDR3 is TGTGCCAGCAGGGCGGGAGGCTCCTACAATGAGCAGTTCTTC.

The sample holds many counts of this clone. The chain has TRBV9 and TRBJ2-1, with 7 bases that match TRBD1. The CDR3 is made up of 16 amino acids. Losses at the gene ends were 4 bases for V and 9 bases for J; bases not matched to a gene: 16. The germline CDR1 and CDR2 sequences are SGDLS and YYNGEE. The CDR3 nucleotides read TGTGCCAGCAGCCCTCTCGTGAGACAGGGTTATAGTGAGCAGTTCTTC. Its translation is CASSPLVRQGYSEQFF.

The chain combines TRBV7-2 with TRBJ1-2; D is perhaps TRBD1 (5 bases). With 7 bases removed from V and 5 bases from J, the gap between germline ends came to 14 bases. Germline loops: CDR1 SGHTA, CDR2 FQGNSA. The length of the CDR3 is 13 residues. In DNA, the CDR3 is TGTGCCAGCATCTTGAGGGGTTTGTATGGCTACACCTTC. It is translated as CASILRGLYGYTF.

This clone was counted many times. This chain links TRBV7-9 with TRBJ2-3; D not resolved. CDR3 length: 12 residues. Trimming left V 5 bases short and J 3 bases short, with 6 bases between. Germline values: CDR1 SEHNR, CDR2 FQNEAQ (reference sequence). CDR3 sequence reads: CASSRETDTQYF. CDR3 nucleotide sequence: TGTGCCAGCAGCAGAGAAACAGATACGCAGTATTTT. The whole variable domain, remainder taken from reference TRBV7-9 and TRBJ2-3, is DTGVSQNPRHKITKRGQNVTFRCDPISEHNRLYWYRQTLGQGPEFLTYFQNEAQLEKSRLLSDRFSAERPKGSFSTLEIQRTEQGDSAMYLCASSRETDTQYFGPGTRLTVL.

The table lists this clone with a few counts. A much larger clone differs by one base, so this may be a read error. The chain joins TRBV11-2 to TRBJ1-4; D is ambiguous. This CDR3 comprises 14 residues. The germline V gene encodes CDR1 SGHAT and CDR2 FQNNGV. Here the CDR3 DNA reads TGTGCCAGCAGCTTAGGGCAAACGCAGGAAAGACTGTTTTTT. This sequence encodes CASSLGQTQERLFF.

This clone was counted at least ten times. The chain carries TRBV7-6 and TRBJ1-3, with D tentatively TRBD1 (6 bases). Germline CDR1 is SGHVS and CDR2 is FNYEAQ. V was shortened by 3 bases and J by 3 bases, with 9 bases between the two germline ends. CDR3 length: 14 residues. As DNA, the CDR3 is TGTGCCAGCAGCTTGGCAGGGGTTGGAAACACCATATATTTT. Translating it yields CASSLAGVGNTIYF.

This clone showed up many times. Here the CDR3 reads CASSVEGAMNTEAFF. CDR3 sequence (DNA): TGTGCCAGCAGCGTAGAAGGGGCCATGAACACTGAAGCTTTCTTT. The chain carries TRBV9 and TRBJ1-1, with a possible D match to TRBD1 (5 bases). Deletions cut 0 bases from V and 0 bases from J, with 9 bases between. Germline CDR1 is SGDLS and CDR2 is YYNGEE. The CDR3 extends over 15 amino acids.

By proportion, this clone is medium-sized. CDR3 nucleotide sequence: TGTGCCAGCAGCGGGCGGGCAACTAATGAAAAACTGTTTTTT. Protein product: CASSGRATNEKLFF. The chain recombines TRBV2 with TRBJ1-4, with D uncertain. Trimming took off 6 bases at V and 0 bases at J, with 8 bases between the two ends. The CDR3 length is 14 residues. The germline gives CDR1 SNHLY, CDR2 FYNNEI.

This clone has ten or more counts. The V gene is TRBV27, the J gene TRBJ1-2; the match to TRBD1 covers 8 bases. Germline V gene lookup returns CDR1 MNHEY and CDR2 SMNVEV (reference sequence). V gave up 10 bases and J gave up 9 bases; unmatched junction bases: 19. CDR3 length: 15 amino acids. The CDR3 loop is CATRVPVGQARSYTF. The CDR3 coding sequence is TGTGCCACCAGGGTCCCGGTGGGACAGGCCAGGAGCTACACCTTC.

The genes are TRBV9 and TRBJ1-2; D call uncertain. The germline V and J ends were trimmed by 6 bases and 1 base, with 19 bases remaining between them. Germline CDR1 and CDR2: SGDLS and YYNGEE. The CDR3 totals 16 residues. The CDR3 DNA sequence: TGTGCCAGCAACACGGTGCGAAGAGACTTTAACTATGGCTACACCTTC. As protein: CASNTVRRDFNYGYTF. Drawing the rest from reference TRBV9 and TRBJ1-2, the complete variable domain is DSGVTQTPKHLITATGQRVTLRCSPRSGDLSVYWYQQSLDQGLQFLIQYYNGEERAKGNILERFSAQQFPDLHSELNLSSLELGDSALYFCASNTVRRDFNYGYTFGSGTRLTVV.

V is TRBV28 and J is TRBJ1-2; tentative D call: TRBD1 (6 bases). The CDR3 length is 15 residues. CDR1 is MDHEN and CDR2 is SYDVKM in the germline V gene. V lost 8 bases, J lost 3 bases, and 19 bases lay in between. In nucleotides, the CDR3 is TGTGCCAGCTCGGGGAGGGGGAGTCCGGACTATGGCTACACCTTC. This translates into CASSGRGSPDYGYTF.

About this clone itself: The conserved final phenylalanine or tryptophan is absent from the CDR3, which likely points to a read error. V usage is TRBV20-1 and J usage is TRBJ1-6; weak D call: TRBD1 (6 bases). The CDR3 runs 15 residues. V was cut by 3 bases and J by 8 bases, with 17 bases left in between. Germline V gives CDR1 DFQATT, CDR2 SNEGSKA (reference sequence). The CDR3 is CSARPGGHIYSPLHY. DNA for the CDR3: TGCAGTGCTAGGCCTGGGGGACATATTTATTCACCCCTCCACTAT.

This clone was observed many times. The V and J genes are TRBV19 and TRBJ1-2, with no clear D. This CDR3 has 14 residues. The V and J ends lost 7 bases and 0 bases respectively, with 12 bases between them. Germline CDR1 is LNHDA and CDR2 is SQIVND (reference sequence). The CDR3 reads CASTLGLANYGYTF. The CDR3 region has the DNA TGTGCCAGTACCCTGGGCCTAGCTAACTATGGCTACACCTTC.

This clone was seen many times. The chain employs TRBV7-6 and TRBJ2-3; TRBD2 matches 8 bases. There are 19 residues in the CDR3. Germline V gene lookup returns CDR1 SGHVS and CDR2 FNYEAQ. The trim removed 3 bases at V and 0 bases at J, leaving 14 bases unmatched. The chain's CDR3 is CASSFTPFSGEFSTDTQYF. Written as DNA, the CDR3 is TGTGCCAGCAGCTTCACCCCCTTTAGCGGGGAGTTCAGCACAGATACGCAGTATTTT.